The following is a T cell receptor beta chain sequence with its context. The antigen is unknown. With no exceptions, donors were healthy Caucasians. TCRdb re-called the 5' RACE reads with MiXCR, one entry per CDR3 protein. This table holds around 250,000 distinct CDR3 sequences, about 8% found once. CDR1 and CDR2 from the germline V gene are SNHLY and FYNNEI. The V end was cut by 2 bases, the J end by 0 bases, with 14 bases between. CDR3 length: 18 residues. This entry belongs to a study of identical twins. Study-wide results and caveats: Cross-sectional statistical analysis was relied on for the conclusions, without the same donors being followed. Within beta out-of-frame sequences, the excess sharing observed between twins was weaker.

The same sample was also used in a study of yellow fever vaccine responses in identical twins.

The clonotype was recovered from a woman aged 18-30 years in good health. The sequenced sample consisted of CD8+ T cells sorted from blood. The rearrangement joins TRBV2 to TRBJ1-6; unclear D gene. The CDR3 DNA reads TGTGCCAGCAGTGAAAATGACCCTCGGAGCTCCTATAATTCACCCCTCCACTTT. It codes for CASSENDPRSSYNSPLHF.